This is a list of T cell receptor beta chains from one sample in a study of cytomegalovirus exposure and HLA in healthy donors. Sequencing used immunoSEQ multiplex PCR; TCRdb keeps in-frame clones, though not all of them. This table has more than 150,000 clones, 76% appearing once. The specimen was PBMCs. Every receptor here comes from a woman between 25 and 40 years old in good health and CMV-seropositive. Each CDR3 is given with its conserved first and last residue. Fields, in order: J gene, clone size, D gene, V gene, CDR3 length, CDR3 DNA, CDR3 protein. D genes are given only for firm matches. For some rows the clone size is stated as once, few or many, or as a class when expanded; others skip it.

J: TRBJ2-3
size: .
D: TRBD2
V: TRBV15
length: 16
DNA: TGTGCCACCAGCAGACGGGTCGGGGGGTCGACAGATACGCAGTATTTT
CDR3: CATSRRVGGSTDTQYF

J: TRBJ2-3
size: .
D: TRBD2
V: TRBV5-4
length: 15
DNA: TGTGCCAGCAGCCGACCGGGACTAGCAACAGATACGCAGTATTTT
CDR3: CASSRPGLATDTQYF

J: TRBJ2-7
size: .
D: .
V: TRBV5-1
length: 16
DNA: TGCGCCAGCAGCTTGGGACACCTCAAGGCATCATACGAGCAGTACTTC
CDR3: CASSLGHLKASYEQYF

J: TRBJ2-5
size: .
D: .
V: TRBV28
length: 15
DNA: TGTGCCAGCAGTTTAAGACCTCAGGGGCAAGAGACCCAGTACTTC
CDR3: CASSLRPQGQETQYF

J: TRBJ2-6
size: .
D: .
V: TRBV29-1
length: 15
DNA: TGCAGCGCCAGGAACACGACCTCTGGGGCCAACGTCCTGACTTTC
CDR3: CSARNTTSGANVLTF

J: TRBJ2-7
size: .
D: TRBD1
V: TRBV7-2
length: 15
DNA: TGTGCCAGCAGCTTAACGGGACAGAGTACCTACGAGCAGTACTTC
CDR3: CASSLTGQSTYEQYF

J: TRBJ1-6
size: .
D: .
V: TRBV30
length: 13
DNA: TGTGCCGGAGCAGGGGATTTGAGTTCACCCCTCCACTTT
CDR3: CAGAGDLSSPLHF

J: TRBJ2-5
size: few
D: TRBD2
V: TRBV4-3
length: 16
DNA: TGCGCCAGCAGCCAAGACCCAGCGGGGGCCGCAGGTTCCCAGTACTTC
CDR3: CASSQDPAGAAGSQYF

J: TRBJ1-1
size: .
D: TRBD1
V: TRBV4-1
length: 13
DNA: TGCGCCAGCAGCCCGGAGTACAGGGGAAAAGCTTTCTTT
CDR3: CASSPEYRGKAFF

J: TRBJ1-2
size: once
D: .
V: TRBV19
length: 17
DNA: TGTGCCAGCTGTACGTCCGGGACACTAATTTTCCCGTCTGGCTACACCTTC
CDR3: CASCTSGTLIFPSGYTF

J: TRBJ2-2
size: .
D: .
V: TRBV2
length: 16
DNA: TGTGCCAGCAGTGACCAGGGCCCTTCGAACACCGGGGAGCTGTTTTTT
CDR3: CASSDQGPSNTGELFF

J: TRBJ1-2
size: few
D: .
V: TRBV6-5
length: 15
DNA: TGTGCCAGCAGTTCCCCTCTCACAGGGCTTGTTGGCTACACCTTC
CDR3: CASSSPLTGLVGYTF

J: TRBJ2-7
size: few
D: .
V: TRBV6-5
length: 12
DNA: TGTGCCACCCAGAGGGGGGGGCTCGAGCAGTACTTC
CDR3: CATQRGGLEQYF

J: TRBJ2-7
size: .
D: .
V: TRBV13
length: 15
DNA: TGTGCCAGCAGCCGTGGACAGACGAGCTCCTACGAGCAGTACTTC
CDR3: CASSRGQTSSYEQYF

J: TRBJ2-5
size: .
D: .
V: TRBV4-2
length: 16
DNA: TGTGCCAGCAGCCAAGAGAGCGACAGTTATGGGGAGACCCAGTACTTC
CDR3: CASSQESDSYGETQYF

J: TRBJ2-7
size: few
D: TRBD2
V: TRBV9
length: 15
DNA: TGTGCCAGCAGTCCTGCGGCTAGCGGGGGTTACGAGCAGTACTTC
CDR3: CASSPAASGGYEQYF

J: TRBJ2-2
size: .
D: .
V: TRBV11-3
length: 13
DNA: TGTGCCAGCAGTTACAGATACACCGGGGAGCTGTTTTTT
CDR3: CASSYRYTGELFF

J: TRBJ1-4
size: .
D: .
V: TRBV4-2
length: 15
DNA: TGTGCCAGCAGCCAAGTAAGGCAGGGTAGAGGAAAACTGTTTTTT
CDR3: CASSQVRQGRGKLFF

J: TRBJ1-2
size: .
D: TRBD1
V: TRBV19
length: 12
DNA: TGTGCCGTCAGACAGGGCAACTATGGCTACACCTTC
CDR3: CAVRQGNYGYTF

J: TRBJ2-5
size: .
D: TRBD2
V: TRBV6-6
length: 16
DNA: TGTGCCAGCAGTTACTTACTAGCGGGGGGGCCGGAGACCCAGTACTTC
CDR3: CASSYLLAGGPETQYF

J: TRBJ2-3
size: once
D: .
V: TRBV28
length: 14
DNA: TGTGCCACCGAGTCGCGGAGCGGCACAGATACGCAGTATTTT
CDR3: CATESRSGTDTQYF

J: TRBJ1-1
size: few
D: .
V: TRBV4-2
length: 16
DNA: TGTGCCAGCAGCCAAGGAAGAGGGCGGAGGGACACTGAAGCTTTCTTT
CDR3: CASSQGRGRRDTEAFF

J: TRBJ1-4
size: .
D: .
V: TRBV13
length: 15
DNA: TGTGCCAGCAGCGCGCCCGGGGAGAATAATGAAAAACTGTTTTTT
CDR3: CASSAPGENNEKLFF

J: TRBJ1-1
size: .
D: TRBD1
V: TRBV25-1
length: 15
DNA: TGTGCCAGCAGTCCGGACAGGGGAGAGTACACTGAAGCTTTCTTT
CDR3: CASSPDRGEYTEAFF

J: TRBJ1-4
size: .
D: .
V: TRBV29-1
length: 16
DNA: TGCAGCGTTGTGTTATGGGGGGAACCAACTAATGAAAAACTGTTTTTT
CDR3: CSVVLWGEPTNEKLFF

J: TRBJ2-7
size: .
D: .
V: TRBV5-1
length: 13
DNA: TGCGCCAGCAGCTTGGTCGCGGGATCAGAGCAGTACTTC
CDR3: CASSLVAGSEQYF

J: TRBJ1-1
size: .
D: TRBD1
V: TRBV7-9
length: 17
DNA: TGTGCCAGCAGCTTAGGGGACAGGGGGGCCATGAACACTGAAGCTTTCTTT
CDR3: CASSLGDRGAMNTEAFF

J: TRBJ2-7
size: .
D: TRBD2
V: TRBV10-2
length: 16
DNA: TGCGCCAGCAGTGAAAGTGGGCGGGGGGCAAGAAACGAGCAGTACTTC
CDR3: CASSESGRGARNEQYF

J: TRBJ2-2
size: few
D: TRBD1
V: TRBV5-4
length: 16
DNA: TGTGCCAGCAGCCAAAGGACAGGGGTCCCGACCGGGGAGCTGTTTTTT
CDR3: CASSQRTGVPTGELFF

J: TRBJ1-2
size: .
D: TRBD1
V: TRBV29-1
length: 12
DNA: TGCAGCGTTGACCAGGGGGACTATGGCTACACCTTC
CDR3: CSVDQGDYGYTF

J: TRBJ1-6
size: .
D: TRBD1
V: TRBV5-4
length: 15
DNA: TGTGCCAGCAGCTTGCGCGGACAGGGGAACTCACCCCTCCACTTT
CDR3: CASSLRGQGNSPLHF

J: TRBJ1-4
size: .
D: .
V: TRBV11-2
length: 13
DNA: TGTGCCAGCAGCCCAGGGACTAATGAAAAACTGTTTTTT
CDR3: CASSPGTNEKLFF

J: TRBJ2-5
size: few
D: .
V: TRBV7-8
length: 15
DNA: TGTGCCAGCACTCTTGGGGGCAGGCAACAAGAGACCCAGTACTTC
CDR3: CASTLGGRQQETQYF

J: TRBJ2-7
size: .
D: TRBD1
V: TRBV19
length: 14
DNA: TGTGCCAGTAGTATCGGGACAGGGGTTTACGAGCAGTACTTC
CDR3: CASSIGTGVYEQYF

J: TRBJ2-3
size: .
D: .
V: TRBV27
length: 13
DNA: TGTGCCAGCAGGGCGACTAGCACAGATACGCAGTATTTT
CDR3: CASRATSTDTQYF

J: TRBJ2-5
size: once
D: .
V: TRBV7-2
length: 13
DNA: TGTGCCAGCTTCGCCGGTGCGGGGGCGACCCAGTACTTC
CDR3: CASFAGAGATQYF

J: TRBJ1-6
size: few
D: .
V: TRBV7-9
length: 18
DNA: TGTGCCAGCAGCTTAGGAGGCAGGGGAAGCTCCTATAATTCACCCCTCCACTTT
CDR3: CASSLGGRGSSYNSPLHF

J: TRBJ2-5
size: .
D: TRBD2
V: TRBV4-3
length: 17
DNA: TGCGCCAGCAGCCAAGATTACGCGGGGGGGCATGGGAAGACCCAGTACTTC
CDR3: CASSQDYAGGHGKTQYF

J: TRBJ1-4
size: .
D: TRBD1
V: TRBV28
length: 14
DNA: TGTGCCAGCAGCCGAACAGGGGGTAATGAAAAACTGTTTTTT
CDR3: CASSRTGGNEKLFF

J: TRBJ1-2
size: .
D: .
V: TRBV2
length: 11
DNA: TGTGCCCACGGGGGGACCTATGGCTACACCTTC
CDR3: CAHGGTYGYTF

J: TRBJ1-5
size: .
D: .
V: TRBV19
length: 16
DNA: TGTGCCAGTAGTATTTGGGGAGGGGAAAAAAATCAGCCCCAGCATTTT
CDR3: CASSIWGGEKNQPQHF

J: TRBJ2-7
size: .
D: TRBD2
V: TRBV11-3
length: 17
DNA: TGTGCCAGCAGCTCCCCGGGACTAGCGCCGAGCTCCTACGAGCAGTACTTC
CDR3: CASSSPGLAPSSYEQYF

J: TRBJ1-5
size: .
D: .
V: TRBV6-1
length: 12
DNA: TGTGCCAGCAGCAGGGGCAATCAGCCCCAGCATTTT
CDR3: CASSRGNQPQHF

J: TRBJ2-1
size: .
D: TRBD2
V: TRBV5-4
length: 14
DNA: TGTGCCAGCAGACCGGGACTAGAGCATGATGAGCAGTTCTTC
CDR3: CASRPGLEHDEQFF

J: TRBJ1-6
size: .
D: .
V: TRBV25-1
length: 13
DNA: TGTGCCAGCAGTGAAGGGCGAAATTCACCCCTCCACTTT
CDR3: CASSEGRNSPLHF

J: TRBJ1-6
size: .
D: .
V: TRBV30
length: 13
DNA: TGTGCCTGCCGTGAGGCGGGGGTTTCACCCCTCCACTTT
CDR3: CACREAGVSPLHF

J: TRBJ1-6
size: few
D: TRBD1
V: TRBV5-1
length: 16
DNA: TGCGCCAGCAGCCCGGGGTGGGGGACAGGGAATTCACCCCTCCACTTT
CDR3: CASSPGWGTGNSPLHF

J: TRBJ2-3
size: few
D: TRBD1
V: TRBV2
length: 15
DNA: TGTGCCAGCAGTGGGACAGGGGGATCGGCAGATACGCAGTATTTT
CDR3: CASSGTGGSADTQYF

J: TRBJ2-5
size: few
D: .
V: TRBV5-1
length: 13
DNA: TGCGCCAGCAGCTTGATCAGTCAAGAGACCCAGTACTTC
CDR3: CASSLISQETQYF

J: TRBJ2-2
size: .
D: TRBD2
V: TRBV27
length: 18
DNA: TGTGCCAGCAGTTCCCTCGGCGCGGGGGTAAGGGGCACCGGGGAGCTGTTTTTT
CDR3: CASSSLGAGVRGTGELFF

J: TRBJ1-2
size: .
D: TRBD1
V: TRBV18
length: 15
DNA: TGTGCCAGCTCACCGGCCAGAGGACAGGGGTCCGGCTACACCTTC
CDR3: CASSPARGQGSGYTF

J: TRBJ2-7
size: .
D: .
V: TRBV4-2
length: 15
DNA: TGTGCCAGCAGCCATGGAGACTATGCTTCGGGCGAGCAGTACTTC
CDR3: CASSHGDYASGEQYF

J: TRBJ2-5
size: .
D: .
V: TRBV2
length: 15
DNA: TGTGCCAGCAGTGAAGCTCGGACAGTTGAAGAGACCCAGTACTTC
CDR3: CASSEARTVEETQYF

J: TRBJ2-4
size: few
D: .
V: TRBV7-2
length: 13
DNA: TGTGCCAGCAGCTTAGAAAACAGAAACATTCAGTACTTC
CDR3: CASSLENRNIQYF

J: TRBJ1-2
size: .
D: TRBD1
V: TRBV6-5
length: 13
DNA: TGTGCCAGCAGCCGACAGGGTTCCTATGGCTACACCTTC
CDR3: CASSRQGSYGYTF

J: TRBJ2-4
size: .
D: TRBD1
V: TRBV15
length: 23
DNA: TGTGCCACCAGCAGAGACAGGGGACAGGGGCGATTACTAGCGTCCCTAGCCAAAAACATTCAGTACTTC
CDR3: CATSRDRGQGRLLASLAKNIQYF

J: TRBJ2-7
size: .
D: .
V: TRBV15
length: 15
DNA: TGTGCCACCAGCAGAGATTGGAGTGAGGCCTACGAGCAGTACTTC
CDR3: CATSRDWSEAYEQYF

J: TRBJ2-3
size: few
D: TRBD2
V: TRBV19
length: 14
DNA: TGTGCCAGTATAGCCAGCGGGGGGGCAGATACGCAGTATTTT
CDR3: CASIASGGADTQYF

J: TRBJ1-2
size: few
D: .
V: TRBV7-9
length: 13
DNA: TGTGCCAGCAGCCTAGGGGCGAACTATGGCTACACCTTC
CDR3: CASSLGANYGYTF